The TCR beta chain under discussion was sequenced for a study of cytomegalovirus exposure and HLA in healthy donors. The PCR had 60 Vbeta and 13 Jbeta primers. In the source study's methods: In a later analysis, of roughly 83 million unique beta chains, approximately 10 million appeared in at least two donors. The assay was immunoSEQ multiplex PCR, and TCRdb's table has in-frame clones only and misses some. D and trimming come from the DNA, and the V and J calls and clone size come from that table. The table has approximately 150,000 clones, nearly 80% seen once; the top ten hold roughly 14%. Note on this clone: The target antigen is unknown.

Study conclusions and caveats: Specific recognition of CMV antigens was confirmed in vitro for a few chains (all CMV-associated). A list of 164 TCR beta chains associated with cytomegalovirus was given. Researchers reported in a later analysis that a missense DCLRE1C variant was tied to TCR beta V- and J-gene trimming.

This CDR3 comprises 11 residues. Germline values: CDR1 SNHLY, CDR2 FYNNEI. V was shortened by 4 bases and J by 7 bases, with 7 bases between the two germline ends. Sequenced: PBMCs. The J gene is TRBJ1-2, the V gene TRBV2; D remains ambiguous. This receptor was taken from a middle-aged woman in good health and CMV-seronegative. The CDR3 nucleotides read TGTGCCAGCAGTGGCGAGGTTGGCTACACCTTC. Encoded protein: CASSGEVGYTF.